This TCR beta chain was obtained from a study of OX40 agonist ivuxolimab in advanced cancers. At the level of the study: People who had prior anti-PD-1, anti-PD-L1 or anti-CTLA-4 therapy could take part, and roughly 44% had some.

General observations from the study: Among patients with partial responses at 0.1-3.0 mg/kg, clonal expansion was among the lowest. At 0.1 to 3.0 mg/kg, CD4+ and CD8+ blood T cells expanded clonally by week 6.

Some clones are missing from TCRdb's copy, which holds only in-frame ones; the method was immunoSEQ multiplex PCR. Of approximately 90,000 clones in the sample, approximately 91% are singletons; the top ten hold 0.25% to 0.3%. On this clone itself: Its antigen is as yet unknown.

This TCR derives from an adult with an advanced solid tumor such as melanoma, head and neck, liver or kidney cancer. Sequenced here: CD4+ or CD8+ T cells sorted from blood, sampled in a trial of the OX40 agonist ivuxolimab.

The CDR3 spells CASSSFLSNQPQHF. The CDR3 coding sequence is TGTGCCAGCAGCTCCTTTTTGAGCAATCAGCCCCAGCATTTT. The rearrangement joins TRBV7-9 to TRBJ1-5; D is unresolved. The CDR3 sequence is 14 residues long. Germline CDR1 is SEHNR and CDR2 is FQNEAQ (reference sequence). The V end was cut by 4 bases, the J end by 1 base, with 8 bases between. Full variable domain (rest looked up from reference TRBV7-9 and TRBJ1-5): DTGVSQNPRHKITKRGQNVTFRCDPISEHNRLYWYRQTLGQGPEFLTYFQNEAQLEKSRLLSDRFSAERPKGSFSTLEIQRTEQGDSAMYLCASSSFLSNQPQHFGDGTRLSIL.